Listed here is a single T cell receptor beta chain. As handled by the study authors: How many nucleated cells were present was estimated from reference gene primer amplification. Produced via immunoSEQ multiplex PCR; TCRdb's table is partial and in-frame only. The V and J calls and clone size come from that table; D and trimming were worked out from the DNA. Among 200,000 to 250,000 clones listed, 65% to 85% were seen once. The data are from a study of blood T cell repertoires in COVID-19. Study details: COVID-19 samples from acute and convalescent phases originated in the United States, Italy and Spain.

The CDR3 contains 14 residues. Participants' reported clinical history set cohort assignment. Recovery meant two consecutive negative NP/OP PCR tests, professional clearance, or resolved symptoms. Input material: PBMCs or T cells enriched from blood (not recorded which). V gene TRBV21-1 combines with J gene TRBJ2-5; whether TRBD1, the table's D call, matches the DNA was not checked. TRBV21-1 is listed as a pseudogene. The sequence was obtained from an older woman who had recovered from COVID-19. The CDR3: CASASGQGTETQYF. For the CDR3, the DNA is TGTGCCAGCGCCTCTGGACAGGGGACTGAGACCCAGTACTTC.